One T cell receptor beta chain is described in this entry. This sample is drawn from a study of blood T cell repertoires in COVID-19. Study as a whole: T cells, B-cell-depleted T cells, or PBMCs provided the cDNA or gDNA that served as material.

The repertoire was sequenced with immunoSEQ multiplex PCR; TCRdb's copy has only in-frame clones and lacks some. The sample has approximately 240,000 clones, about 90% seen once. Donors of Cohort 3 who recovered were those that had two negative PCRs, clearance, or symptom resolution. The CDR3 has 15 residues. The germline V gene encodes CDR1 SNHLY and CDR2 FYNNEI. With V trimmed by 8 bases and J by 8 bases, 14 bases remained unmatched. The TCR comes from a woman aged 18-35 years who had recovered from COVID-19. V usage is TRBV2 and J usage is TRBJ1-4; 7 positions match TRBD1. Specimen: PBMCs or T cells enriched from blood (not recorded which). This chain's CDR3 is CASSFTVGGGEKLFF. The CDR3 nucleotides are TGTGCCAGCTCATTTACCGTAGGGGGCGGGGAAAAACTGTTTTTT.